The 23 T cell receptor beta chains below all came from one sample that was sequenced in a study of CD8+ T cells in alopecia areata. RNA, once extracted, was reverse transcribed into cDNA for use as the sequencing template. Generated by immunoSEQ multiplex PCR, the TCRdb table keeps only in-frame clones and is missing some. The sample carries around 160,000 clones, roughly 50% recorded once. What was sequenced was CD4+ T cells sorted from blood. These receptors came from a human donor with alopecia areata.

The J gene is TRBJ2-5, the V gene TRBV7-2, with D possibly being TRBD1 (6 bases). V dropped 0 bases and J dropped 5 bases, with 7 bases sitting between them. This CDR3 is 13 amino acids long. Germline assignment: CDR1 SGHTA and CDR2 FQGNSA. This CDR3 is CASSLAQGETQYF. The CDR3 DNA reads as TGTGCCAGCAGCTTAGCCCAGGGGGAGACCCAGTACTTC.

The chain carries TRBV7-9 and TRBJ2-7; the D is unclear. This CDR3 has 14 amino acids. Germline CDR1 is SEHNR and CDR2 is FQNEAQ (reference sequence). V lost 7 bases and J 3 bases, leaving 16 bases between the germline ends. The CDR3 loop is CASNSESGYYEQYF. The CDR3 coding sequence is TGTGCCAGCAACTCGGAGTCAGGTTACTACGAGCAGTACTTC.

The rearrangement joins TRBV10-3 to TRBJ2-1; possibly TRBD1 or TRBD2 for D (6 bases each). CDR1 is ENHRY, CDR2 SYGVKD, per germline. The ends were cut back, 3 bases at V and 8 bases at J, with 17 bases in the middle. This CDR3 is built from 15 residues. In nucleotides, the CDR3 is TGTGCCATCAGTGACCAGGGGACTGGGACGGATGAGCAGTTCTTC. It encodes CAISDQGTGTDEQFF.

This clone turned up a few times. The V gene is TRBV11-2, the J gene TRBJ2-3; D may be TRBD2 (5 bases). The V and J ends lost 7 bases and 10 bases respectively, with 21 bases between them. This CDR3 is built from 14 residues. Germline values: CDR1 SGHAT, CDR2 FQNNGV. The CDR3: CASTHGLKQIAQYF. In nucleotides, the CDR3 is TGTGCCAGCACCCATGGACTGAAGCAAATCGCGCAGTATTTT. The full variable domain, completed using reference TRBV11-2 and TRBJ2-3, is EAGVAQSPRYKIIEKRQSVAFWCNPISGHATLYWYQQILGQGPKLLIQFQNNGVVDDSQLPKDRFSAERLKGVDSTLKIQPAKLEDSAVYLCASTHGLKQIAQYFGPGTRLTVL.

The gene calls are TRBV11-2 and TRBJ2-1; 8 bases are shared with TRBD2. The CDR3 extends over 15 amino acids. V lost 5 bases and J lost 9; bases outside the gene matches: 12. CDR1 is SGHAT, CDR2 FQNNGV, per germline. The CDR3 sequence: CASSLWLAREVEQFF. CDR3 DNA sequence: TGTGCCAGCAGCCTCTGGTTAGCGCGGGAGGTTGAGCAGTTCTTC.

This chain links TRBV9 with TRBJ1-5; D gene uncertain. Germline V gene sequence: CDR1 SGDLS, CDR2 YYNGEE. Trimming stripped 4 bases from V and 5 bases from J, with 10 bases between. The CDR3 has 13 residues. This CDR3 is CASSLAQDQPQHF. The DNA of the CDR3 is TGTGCCAGCAGCCTAGCGCAGGATCAGCCCCAGCATTTT.

V usage is TRBV27 and J usage is TRBJ2-1, with a weak D call TRBD1 (5 bases). This CDR3 is 14 amino acids long. Germline-derived CDR1 and CDR2 are MNHEY and SMNVEV (reference sequence). Between the trimmed V and J ends, which lost 8 bases and 12 bases, there was a span of 23 bases. The CDR3 is CASSERGSVGVQFF. In nucleotides, the CDR3 is TGTGCCAGCTCGGAAAGGGGATCCGTAGGAGTGCAGTTCTTC.

The chain carries TRBV7-9 and TRBJ1-2, with a tentative D call TRBD1 (6 bases). Trimming took 4 bases from V and 3 from J, leaving 9 bases between them. The germline V gene has CDR1 SEHNR and CDR2 FQNEAQ (reference sequence). The CDR3 is made up of 13 amino acids. CDR3 nucleotides: TGTGCCAGCAGCTCGGGACAAGACTATGGCTACACCTTC. Translation gives CASSSGQDYGYTF.

Many counts were recorded for this clone. The chain combines TRBV28 with TRBJ2-7, with D perhaps matching TRBD1 (6 bases). Germline CDR1 reads MDHEN; CDR2 reads SYDVKM. The V gene lost 6 bases and the J gene lost 0 bases, with 12 bases spanning the gap. CDR3 length: 14 residues. The CDR3 sequence: CASSNQDSSYEQYF. The CDR3 DNA follows: TGTGCCAGCAGCAATCAGGACAGCTCCTACGAGCAGTACTTC.

This rearrangement joins TRBV30 to TRBJ1-1; D is perhaps TRBD1 (6 bases). Trimming took 2 bases from V and 4 from J, leaving 11 bases between them. The germline V gene has CDR1 GTSNPN and CDR2 SVGIG (reference sequence). The CDR3 covers 13 residues. The CDR3 sequence is CAWSFQGSTEAFF. The CDR3 DNA reads TGTGCCTGGAGTTTCCAGGGGAGCACTGAAGCTTTCTTT.

The chain couples TRBV5-6 to TRBJ2-5, with 8 bases identical to TRBD1. With V trimmed by 3 bases and J by 0 bases, 10 bases remained unmatched. The CDR3 length is 17 residues. Germline V gene lookup returns CDR1 SGHDT and CDR2 YYEEEE. The CDR3 nucleotides read TGTGCCAGCAGCTATCGGACAGGGTATTACCACCAAGAGACCCAGTACTTC. Amino acids: CASSYRTGYYHQETQYF.

This clone was recorded once. Written as DNA, the CDR3 is TGCAGCGCCCGGTCTAACTATGGCTACACCTTC. This codes for CSARSNYGYTF. This rearrangement joins TRBV29-1 to TRBJ1-2, with unresolved D. The CDR3 consists of 11 residues. V lost 7 bases and J lost 0, with 6 bases in between. Germline-derived CDR1 and CDR2 are SQVTM and ANQGSEA. Filled out from reference TRBV29-1 and TRBJ1-2, the complete variable domain reads SAVISQKPSRDICQRGTSLTIQCQVDSQVTMMFWYRQQPGQSLTLIATANQGSEATYESGFVIDKFPISRPNLTFSTLTVSNMSPEDSSIYLCSARSNYGYTFGSGTRLTVV.

There are a few counts of this clone. The gene calls are TRBV27 and TRBJ2-7, with 12 nucleotides matching TRBD2. Per the germline V gene, CDR1 is MNHEY and CDR2 is SMNVEV (reference sequence). There are 15 residues in the CDR3. V shed 5 bases and J 4 bases; nucleotides not matched to a gene: 6. Written as DNA, the CDR3 is TGTGCCAGCAGTCCCCTAGCGGGAGGGCCGTACGAGCAGTACTTC. Translation gives CASSPLAGGPYEQYF.

The genes are TRBV6-6 and TRBJ2-5; unclear D gene. Trimming left V 7 bases short and J 5 bases short, with 8 bases between. The V gene's germline CDR1 is MNHNY and CDR2 SVGAGI (reference sequence). The CDR3 is 11 amino acids. CDR3 protein: CASMLVETQYF. The CDR3 DNA reads TGTGCCAGCATGCTTGTGGAGACCCAGTACTTC.

The CDR3 sequence is CSVLTGANYEQYF. In DNA form, the CDR3 reads TGCAGCGTTTTGACAGGGGCAAACTACGAGCAGTACTTC. The V call is TRBV29-1, the J call TRBJ2-7; TRBD1 matches at 8 bases. The V gene end was trimmed by 5 bases and the J gene end by 3 bases; junction bases not matched to a gene: 6. CDR1 is SQVTM and CDR2 is ANQGSEA in the germline V gene. There are 13 residues in the CDR3.

The chain carries TRBV27 and TRBJ2-1, with unresolved D. V lost 8 bases and J lost 2, with 10 bases in between. The CDR3 covers 13 residues. The germline gives CDR1 MNHEY, CDR2 SMNVEV (reference sequence). CDR3 DNA sequence: TGTGCCAGCTGGACGCTTACCTACAATGAGCAGTTCTTC. Its translation is CASWTLTYNEQFF.

In its sample, this clone was seen once. The rearrangement links TRBV5-6 to TRBJ2-5; 10 nucleotides line up with TRBD2. The germline CDR1 and CDR2 sequences are SGHDT and YYEEEE. The CDR3 sequence is 13 residues long. The ends lost 3 bases at V and 4 bases at J; junction bases unmatched: 0. The CDR3 nucleotides read TGTGCCAGCAGCTGGACTAGCGGAGAGACCCAGTACTTC. Protein sequence: CASSWTSGETQYF.

This clone was seen only a few times. The genes are TRBV18 and TRBJ2-5, with 7 bases aligning to TRBD2. The CDR3 has 14 amino acids. V trimming: 1 base; J trimming: 1 base; junction bases outside the gene matches: 0. CDR1 and CDR2 (germline): KGHSH, LQKENI. As DNA, the CDR3 is TGTGCCAGCTCACCACGACTAGCCCAAGAGACCCAGTACTTC. It yields the protein CASSPRLAQETQYF.

The rearrangement uses TRBV29-1 and TRBJ2-3; D might be TRBD1 (5 bases). Germline-derived CDR1 and CDR2 are SQVTM and ANQGSEA. The CDR3 consists of 13 residues. V lost 6 bases, J lost 2 bases, and 12 bases lay in between. The CDR3 protein is CSVSGRVTDTQYF. As DNA, the CDR3 is TGCAGCGTCTCGGGCAGGGTCACAGATACGCAGTATTTT.

CDR3 loop: CASSSSTDTQYF. Written as DNA, the CDR3 is TGTGCCAGCAGCTCCAGCACAGATACGCAGTATTTT. The chain recombines TRBV2 with TRBJ2-3; no reliable D call. V lost 6 bases to trimming and J lost 0 bases, with 4 bases between them. CDR1 and CDR2 (germline): SNHLY, FYNNEI. CDR3 size: 12 residues.

On this clone itself: The sample contains more than one DNA sequence encoding this CDR3. This chain uses TRBV5-1 with TRBJ2-1; D is possibly TRBD1 (6 bases). The CDR3 contains 13 residues. The ends were cut back, 1 base at V and 4 bases at J, with 6 bases in the middle. Germline V gives CDR1 SGHRS, CDR2 YFSETQ. As DNA, the CDR3 is TGCGCCAGCAGCTTGAGGGGGTACAATGAGCAGTTCTTC. It yields the protein CASSLRGYNEQFF.

This clone has just a few counts. The rearrangement joins TRBV5-1 to TRBJ2-2; 12 bases align to TRBD2. CDR3 size: 15 residues. V dropped 0 bases and J dropped 9; count of bases not matched to a gene: 3. Per germline, CDR1 SGHRS and CDR2 YFSETQ. The CDR3 coding sequence is TGCGCCAGCAGCTTGGGACTAGCGGGAGCAAGGGAGCTGTTTTTT. This codes for CASSLGLAGARELFF.

This clone was picked up a small number of times. J is TRBJ2-5 and V is TRBV28, with D hard to call. The germline V and J ends were trimmed by 10 bases and 4 bases, with 13 bases remaining between them. The CDR3 sequence is 12 residues long. The germline CDR1 and CDR2 sequences are MDHEN and SYDVKM. The CDR3 protein is CATRAQSETQYF. DNA of the CDR3: TGTGCCACCAGAGCCCAGTCAGAGACCCAGTACTTC.